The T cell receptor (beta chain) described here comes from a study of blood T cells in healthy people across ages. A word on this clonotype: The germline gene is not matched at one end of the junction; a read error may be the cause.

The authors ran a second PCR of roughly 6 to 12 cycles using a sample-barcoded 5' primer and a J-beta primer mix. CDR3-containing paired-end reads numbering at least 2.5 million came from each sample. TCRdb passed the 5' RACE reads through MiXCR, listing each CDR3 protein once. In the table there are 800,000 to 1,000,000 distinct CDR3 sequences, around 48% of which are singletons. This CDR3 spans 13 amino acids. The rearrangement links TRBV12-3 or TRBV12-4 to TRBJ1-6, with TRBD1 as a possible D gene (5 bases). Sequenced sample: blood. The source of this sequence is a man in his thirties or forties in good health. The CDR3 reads CANSFMGDSPLHF. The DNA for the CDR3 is TGTGCCAACAGTTTTATGGGGGATTCACCCCTCCACTTT.